The TCR beta chain described here comes from a study of radiotherapy plus CTLA-4 blockade in lung cancer. Study-level findings and limits: Interferon-beta and early blood T cell clone dynamics reportedly predicted response best. Following radiotherapy plus ipilimumab, tumor-derived TCR clones expanded in the blood.

CDR1 SGHAT and CDR2 FQNNGV come from the germline V gene. CDR3 length equals 17 residues. J was trimmed by 2 bases and V by 0 bases; bases with no gene match: 10. As to this clone: Its antigen remains unidentified.

Measured with immunoSEQ multiplex PCR; TCRdb has only the in-frame clones, and not every one. Found here are fewer than 65,000 clones, around 79% of them singletons; the top ten hold 8.5%. In chemo-refractory metastatic non-small-cell lung cancer, patients got ipilimumab CTLA-4 blockade together with focal radiation. The chain uses TRBV11-2 and TRBJ2-7; 7 bases map to TRBD2. The material sequenced was peripheral blood, taken from a patient treated with radiotherapy plus ipilimumab. This sequence was found in a human donor with non-small cell lung cancer who had a complete response to radiotherapy plus ipilimumab. CDR3 nucleotide sequence: TGTGCCAGCAGCTTAGATCCGGCTAGCGGACTCACCTACGAGCAGTACGTC. As protein: CASSLDPASGLTYEQYV.